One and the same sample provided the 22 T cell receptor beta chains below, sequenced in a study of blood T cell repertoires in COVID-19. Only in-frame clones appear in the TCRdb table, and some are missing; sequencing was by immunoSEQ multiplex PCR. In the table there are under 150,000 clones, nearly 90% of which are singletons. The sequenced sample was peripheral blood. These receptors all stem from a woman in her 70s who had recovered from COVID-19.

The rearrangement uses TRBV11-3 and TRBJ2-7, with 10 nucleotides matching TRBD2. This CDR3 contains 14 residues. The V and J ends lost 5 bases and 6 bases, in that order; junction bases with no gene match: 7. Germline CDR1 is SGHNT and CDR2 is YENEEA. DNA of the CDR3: TGTGCCAGCAGCCTCGGAGGGACTAGCGCCGAGCAGTACTTC. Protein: CASSLGGTSAEQYF.

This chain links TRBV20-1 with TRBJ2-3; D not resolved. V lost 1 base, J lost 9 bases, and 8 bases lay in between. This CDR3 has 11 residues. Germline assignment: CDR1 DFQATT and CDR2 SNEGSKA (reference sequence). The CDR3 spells CSARGALTQYF. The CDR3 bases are TGCAGTGCTAGAGGGGCGCTGACGCAGTATTTT.

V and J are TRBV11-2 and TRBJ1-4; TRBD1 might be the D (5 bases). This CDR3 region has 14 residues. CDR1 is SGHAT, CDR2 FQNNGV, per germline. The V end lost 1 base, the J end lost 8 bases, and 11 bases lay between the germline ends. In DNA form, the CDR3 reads TGTGCCAGCAGCTTAGTTTCGGGGGTGGAAAAACTGTTTTTT. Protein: CASSLVSGVEKLFF.

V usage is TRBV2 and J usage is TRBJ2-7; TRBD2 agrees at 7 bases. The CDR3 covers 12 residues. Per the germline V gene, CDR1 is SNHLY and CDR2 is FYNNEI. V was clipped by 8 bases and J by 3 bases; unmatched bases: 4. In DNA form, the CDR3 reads TGTGCCAGCGGGACTACCCTCTACGAGCAGTACTTC. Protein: CASGTTLYEQYF.

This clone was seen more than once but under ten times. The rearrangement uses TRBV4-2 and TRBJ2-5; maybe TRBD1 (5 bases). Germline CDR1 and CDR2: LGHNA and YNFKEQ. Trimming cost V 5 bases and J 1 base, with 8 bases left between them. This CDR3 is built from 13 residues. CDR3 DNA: TGTGCCAGCAGCGAACAGGTCCAAGAGACCCAGTACTTC. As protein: CASSEQVQETQYF.

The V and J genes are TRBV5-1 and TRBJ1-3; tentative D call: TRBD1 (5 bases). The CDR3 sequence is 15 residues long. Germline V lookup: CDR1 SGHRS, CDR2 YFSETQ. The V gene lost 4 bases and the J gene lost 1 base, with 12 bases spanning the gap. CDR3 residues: CASSRGTESGNTIYF. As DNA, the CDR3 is TGCGCCAGCAGCCGCGGGACCGAGTCTGGAAACACCATATATTTT. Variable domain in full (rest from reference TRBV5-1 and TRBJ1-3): KAGVTQTPRYLIKTRGQQVTLSCSPISGHRSVSWYQQTPGQGLQFLFEYFSETQRNKGNFPGRFSGRQFSNSRSEMNVSTLELGDSALYLCASSRGTESGNTIYFGEGSWLTVV.

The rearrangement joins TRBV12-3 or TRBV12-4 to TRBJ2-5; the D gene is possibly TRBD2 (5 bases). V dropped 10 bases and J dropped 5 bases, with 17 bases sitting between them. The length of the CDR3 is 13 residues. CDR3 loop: CATRLSPGETQYF. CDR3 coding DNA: TGTGCCACGCGACTTTCTCCGGGGGAGACCCAGTACTTC.

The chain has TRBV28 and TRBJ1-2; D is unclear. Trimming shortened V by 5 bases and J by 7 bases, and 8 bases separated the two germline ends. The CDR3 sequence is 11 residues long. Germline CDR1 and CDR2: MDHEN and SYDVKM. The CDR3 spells CASSRARGYTF. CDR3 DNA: TGTGCCAGCAGTCGAGCCCGTGGCTACACCTTC.

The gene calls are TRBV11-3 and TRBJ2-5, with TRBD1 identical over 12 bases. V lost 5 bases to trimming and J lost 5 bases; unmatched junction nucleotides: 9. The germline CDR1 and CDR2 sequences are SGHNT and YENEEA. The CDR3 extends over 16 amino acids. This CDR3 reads CASSRGGTGGAETQYF. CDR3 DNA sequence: TGTGCCAGCAGCAGAGGGGGGACAGGGGGCGCGGAGACCCAGTACTTC.

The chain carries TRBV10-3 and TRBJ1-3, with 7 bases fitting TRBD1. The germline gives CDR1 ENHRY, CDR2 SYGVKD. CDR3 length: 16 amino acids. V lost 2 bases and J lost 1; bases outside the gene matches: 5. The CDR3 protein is CAISEPRTGSGNTIYF. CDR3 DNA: TGTGCCATCAGTGAGCCTCGGACAGGATCTGGAAACACCATATATTTT.

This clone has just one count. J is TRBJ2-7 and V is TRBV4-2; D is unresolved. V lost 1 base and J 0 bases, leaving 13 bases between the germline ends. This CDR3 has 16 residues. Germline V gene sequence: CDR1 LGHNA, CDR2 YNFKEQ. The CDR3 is CASSQVVAESSYEQYF. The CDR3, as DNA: TGTGCCAGCAGCCAAGTTGTGGCAGAAAGCTCCTACGAGCAGTACTTC.

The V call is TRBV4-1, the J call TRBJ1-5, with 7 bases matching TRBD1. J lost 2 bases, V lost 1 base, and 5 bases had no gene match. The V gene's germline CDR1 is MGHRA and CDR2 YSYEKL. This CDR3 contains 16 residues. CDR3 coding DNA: TGCGCCAGCAGCCAAGCAAGACAGGGAGGCAATCAGCCCCAGCATTTT. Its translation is CASSQARQGGNQPQHF.

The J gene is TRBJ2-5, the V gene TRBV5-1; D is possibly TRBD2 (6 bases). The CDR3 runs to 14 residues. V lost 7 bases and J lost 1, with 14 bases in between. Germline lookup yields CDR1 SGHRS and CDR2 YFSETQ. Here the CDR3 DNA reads TGCGCCAGCGTCGGGATGGGGGGCCAAGAGACCCAGTACTTC. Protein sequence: CASVGMGGQETQYF.

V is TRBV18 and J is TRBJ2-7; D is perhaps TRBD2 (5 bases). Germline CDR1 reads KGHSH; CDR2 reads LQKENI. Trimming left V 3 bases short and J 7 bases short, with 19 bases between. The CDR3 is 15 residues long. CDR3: CASSPLSQNPGEQYF. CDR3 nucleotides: TGTGCCAGCTCACCGCTCAGTCAAAATCCGGGAGAGCAGTACTTC. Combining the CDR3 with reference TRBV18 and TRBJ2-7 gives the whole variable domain NAGVMQNPRHLVRRRGQEARLRCSPMKGHSHVYWYRQLPEEGLKFMVYLQKENIIDESGMPKERFSAEFPKEGPSILRIQQVVRGDSAAYFCASSPLSQNPGEQYFGPGTRLTVT.

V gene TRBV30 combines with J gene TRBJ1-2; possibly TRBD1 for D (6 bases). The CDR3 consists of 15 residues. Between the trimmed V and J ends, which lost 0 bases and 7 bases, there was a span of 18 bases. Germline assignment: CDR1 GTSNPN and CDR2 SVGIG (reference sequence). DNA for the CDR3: TGTGCCTGGAGTGTACGTGAAAGGGGGAGTGGTGGCTACACCTTC. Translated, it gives CAWSVRERGSGGYTF. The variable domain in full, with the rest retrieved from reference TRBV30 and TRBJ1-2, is SQTIHQWPATLVQPVGSPLSLECTVEGTSNPNLYWYRQAAGRGLQLLFYSVGIGQISSEVPQNLSASRPQDRQFILSSKKLLLSDSGFYLCAWSVRERGSGGYTFGSGTRLTVV.

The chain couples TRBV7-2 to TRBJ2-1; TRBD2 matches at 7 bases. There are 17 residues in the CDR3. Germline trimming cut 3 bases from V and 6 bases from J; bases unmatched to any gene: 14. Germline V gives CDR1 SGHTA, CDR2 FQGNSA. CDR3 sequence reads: CASSFVPLAVPLNEQFF. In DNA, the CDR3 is TGTGCCAGCAGCTTCGTGCCCCTAGCGGTCCCCCTCAATGAGCAGTTCTTC.

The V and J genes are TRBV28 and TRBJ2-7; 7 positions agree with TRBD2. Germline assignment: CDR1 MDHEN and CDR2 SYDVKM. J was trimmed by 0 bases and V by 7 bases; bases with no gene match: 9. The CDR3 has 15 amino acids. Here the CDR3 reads CASNLPGGGSYEQYF. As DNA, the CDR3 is TGTGCCAGCAACCTTCCGGGGGGAGGCTCCTACGAGCAGTACTTC.

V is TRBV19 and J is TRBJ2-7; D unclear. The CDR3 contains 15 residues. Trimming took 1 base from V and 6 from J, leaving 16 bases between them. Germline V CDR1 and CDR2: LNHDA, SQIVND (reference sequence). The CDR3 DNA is TGTGCCAGTAGTATAGTTCCTCGACTTCCAGCCGAGCAGTACTTC. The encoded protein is CASSIVPRLPAEQYF.

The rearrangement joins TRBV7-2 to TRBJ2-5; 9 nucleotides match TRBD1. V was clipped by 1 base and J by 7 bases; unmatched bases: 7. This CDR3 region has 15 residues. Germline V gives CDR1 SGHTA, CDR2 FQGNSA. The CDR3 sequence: CASSLEQGALGTQYF. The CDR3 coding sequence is TGTGCCAGCAGCTTAGAACAGGGGGCTCTTGGGACCCAGTACTTC.

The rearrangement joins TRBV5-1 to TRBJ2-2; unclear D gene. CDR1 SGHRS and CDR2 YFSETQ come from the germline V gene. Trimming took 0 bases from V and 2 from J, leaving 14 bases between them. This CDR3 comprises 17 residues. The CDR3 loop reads CASSLAPHLINTGELFF. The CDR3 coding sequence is TGCGCCAGCAGCTTGGCGCCTCACCTAATCAACACCGGGGAGCTGTTTTTT.

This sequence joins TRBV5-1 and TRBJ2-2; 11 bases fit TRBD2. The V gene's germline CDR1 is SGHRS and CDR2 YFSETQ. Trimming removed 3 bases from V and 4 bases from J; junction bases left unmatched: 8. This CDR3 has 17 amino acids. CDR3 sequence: CASSYLATSGATGELFF. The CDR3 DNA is TGCGCCAGCAGCTACTTAGCGACTAGCGGGGCCACCGGGGAGCTGTTTTTT.

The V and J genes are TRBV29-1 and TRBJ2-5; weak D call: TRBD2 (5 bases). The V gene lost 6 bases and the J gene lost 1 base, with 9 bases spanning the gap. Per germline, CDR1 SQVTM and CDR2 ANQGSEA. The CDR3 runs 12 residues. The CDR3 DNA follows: TGCAGCGTAAAAGGGAGCCAAGAGACCCAGTACTTC. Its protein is CSVKGSQETQYF.